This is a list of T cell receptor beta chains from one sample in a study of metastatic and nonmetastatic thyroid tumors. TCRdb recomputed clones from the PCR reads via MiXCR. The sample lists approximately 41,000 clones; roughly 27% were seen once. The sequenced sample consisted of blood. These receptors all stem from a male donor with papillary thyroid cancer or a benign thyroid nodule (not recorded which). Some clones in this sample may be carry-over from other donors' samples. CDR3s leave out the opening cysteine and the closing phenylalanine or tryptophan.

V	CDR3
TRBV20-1	SARDGGPETQY
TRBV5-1	ASSLEQLARTDTQY
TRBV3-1	ASSQESGGNNEKLF
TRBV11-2	ASSLDAGCTYTQY
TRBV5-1	ASSLGGVEKAF
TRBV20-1	SARAINYEQD
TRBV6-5	ASSYTRVDNEQF
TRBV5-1	ASNTGTPDSDTQY
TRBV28	AISGQGLPQH
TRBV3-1	ASSPRTGKNTDTQY
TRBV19	ASNSQPRGNEQF
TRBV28	ATTRSNYGYT
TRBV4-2	ASSRETSGSYEQY
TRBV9	ASSPTPSLGTPWEEQY
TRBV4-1	ASSQEYVGSNHPQH
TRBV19	ASSGIRGGNEQF
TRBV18	ASSPLGQGDEKLF
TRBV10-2	ASSDFFGTGLQY
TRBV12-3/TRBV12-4	ASSLSRGGRETQY
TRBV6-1	ASSDPGTFGTEAF
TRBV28	ASSLTPGQLGYT
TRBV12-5	ASGDGGAFEQY
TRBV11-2	ASSSMHGELF
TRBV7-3	ASSLTFVETQY
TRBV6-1	ASSPGQVPGNTIY
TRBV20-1	SATGGSEQF
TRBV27	ASSLVRGHTEAF
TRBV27	ASRNGQGASEHY
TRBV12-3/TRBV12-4	ASLDRGSYNEQF
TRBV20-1	SADNSGNTEAF
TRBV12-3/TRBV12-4	ASNPSGRGYT
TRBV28	ASSNKQGVGELF
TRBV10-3	ATLRGARVGTDTQY
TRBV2	ASSGQGRMKAQY
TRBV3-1	ASSQDGFGSTEAF
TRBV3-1	ASSQQGQPQH
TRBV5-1	ASSSETYEQY
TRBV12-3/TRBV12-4	ASSLGAHRDLF
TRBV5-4	ASSSIVDEQY
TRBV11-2	ASSFGQGSNEKLF
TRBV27	ASSLTESTDTQY